One TCR beta chain is described in this entry. The antigen remains unidentified. Germline is not matched at one junction end, which may reflect a read error. These data belong to a study of blood T cells in healthy people across ages. Alongside a J-beta primer mix, a sample-barcoded 5' primer served in a second PCR lasting about 7 to 12 cycles. Each CDR3 protein is one row after TCRdb ran MiXCR on the 5' RACE reads. The table includes 1.5 million to 2 million distinct CDR3 sequences, 28% detected once. The length of the CDR3 is 15 residues. In germline, CDR1 is SGHKS, CDR2 YYEKEE (reference sequence). Study-wide results and limits: With age, beta diversity per million T cells declined roughly linearly, significantly by roughly 40.

The authors drew about 9.5 milliliters of peripheral blood from each donor. Samples each yielded at least 5 micrograms of total RNA. J is TRBJ1-5 and V is TRBV5-5; TRBD1 matches at 9 bases. The TCR originated in a woman between 25 and 40 years old in good health. The sample consisted of blood. Written as DNA, the CDR3 is TGTGCCGGCAGCTTGTTGGGGACAGGGCTGGAGCCCCAGCATTTT. It specifies CAGSLLGTGLEPQHF.